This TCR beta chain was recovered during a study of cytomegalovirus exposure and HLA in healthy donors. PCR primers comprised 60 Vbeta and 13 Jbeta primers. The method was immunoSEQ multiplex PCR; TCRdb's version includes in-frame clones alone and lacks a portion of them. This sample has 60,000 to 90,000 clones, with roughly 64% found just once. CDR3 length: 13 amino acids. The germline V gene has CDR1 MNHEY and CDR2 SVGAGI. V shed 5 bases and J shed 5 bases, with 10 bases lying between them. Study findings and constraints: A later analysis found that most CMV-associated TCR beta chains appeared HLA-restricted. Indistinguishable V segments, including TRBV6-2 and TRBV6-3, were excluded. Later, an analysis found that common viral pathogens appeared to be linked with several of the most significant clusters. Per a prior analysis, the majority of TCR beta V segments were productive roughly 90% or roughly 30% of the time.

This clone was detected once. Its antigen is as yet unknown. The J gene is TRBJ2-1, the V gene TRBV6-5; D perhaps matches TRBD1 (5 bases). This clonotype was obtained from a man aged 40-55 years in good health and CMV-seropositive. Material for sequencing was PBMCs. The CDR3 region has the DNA TGTGCCAGCAGTCCCCGACAGAACAATGAGCAGTTCTTC. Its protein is CASSPRQNNEQFF.